This is a list of T cell receptor beta chains from one sample in a study of T cell responses to AZD1222 COVID-19 vaccine. Sequenced by immunoSEQ multiplex PCR; TCRdb stores in-frame clones only, minus some. The table lists about 160,000 clones, roughly nine tenths of them singletons. The specimen comprised peripheral blood, sampled on day 0 of AZD1222 vaccination. These receptors all stem from an adult in good health. Each CDR3 is given with its conserved first and last residue. Each record gives: J gene, V gene, D gene, clone size, CDR3 DNA, CDR3 protein. A D gene is named only where the DNA matches it firmly. Not all rows give a size; the values are once, few, many and, for expanded clones, a class.

TRBJ1-1 TRBV9 TRBD1 NA TGTGCCAGCAGCGTAGTTGGACAGGTGAACACTGAAGCTTTCTTT CASSVVGQVNTEAFF
TRBJ1-2 TRBV7-2 TRBD1 NA TGTGCCAGCAGCCCTAACAGGGGAACTGGCTACACCTTC CASSPNRGTGYTF
TRBJ2-7 TRBV18 NA NA TGTGCCAGCTCACCGGTTAGTTCCTACGAGCAGTACTTC CASSPVSSYEQYF
TRBJ1-3 TRBV18 NA NA TGTGCCAGCTCACTCACCGCTCAGGACACCATATATTTT CASSLTAQDTIYF
TRBJ1-2 TRBV5-1 TRBD1 NA TGCGCCAGCAGCTTGGGGACAGGGAATGGCTACACCTTC CASSLGTGNGYTF
TRBJ1-5 TRBV6-6 NA NA TGTGCCAGCAGTTTAGATGGGACCGGAAATCAGCCCCAGCATTTT CASSLDGTGNQPQHF
TRBJ1-3 TRBV15 NA NA TGTGCCACCAGCCGACTGGTCGGGGCTGGAAACACCATATATTTT CATSRLVGAGNTIYF
TRBJ2-3 TRBV24-1 TRBD2 NA TGTGCCACCAGTGAGATTACTAGCGGGAGTCTATATACGCAGTATTTT CATSEITSGSLYTQYF
TRBJ2-7 TRBV4-1 NA NA TGCGCCAGCAGCCAAGTGGGCAGGATCTACGAGCAGTACTTC CASSQVGRIYEQYF
TRBJ1-2 TRBV10-3 NA NA TGTGCCATCAGTGAATTCATGTCCAACTATGGCTACACCTTC CAISEFMSNYGYTF
TRBJ1-1 TRBV10-3 NA NA TGTGCCATCACCGCCGGGGGAGTGGTCACTGAAGCTTTCTTT CAITAGGVVTEAFF
TRBJ2-1 TRBV9 TRBD2 NA TGTGCCAGCAGCGTGATACTAGCGGGAGTCAATGAGCAGTTCTTC CASSVILAGVNEQFF
TRBJ2-7 TRBV6-1 NA NA TGTGCCAGCAGTGAAGGGGCCAGAATATGGACCTACGAGCAGTACTTC CASSEGARIWTYEQYF
TRBJ2-6 TRBV4-2 TRBD1 NA TGTGCCAGCAGCCAAGATCCCCCACTGGGACAGAGAAACTCTGGGGCCAACGTCCTGACTTTC CASSQDPPLGQRNSGANVLTF
TRBJ1-2 TRBV28 NA NA TGTGCTACTACTGAAGCAAGGGTCGGCTACACCTTC CATTEARVGYTF
TRBJ1-1 TRBV7-9 NA once TGTGCCAGCAGCTTAGATCAGGTGAACACTGAAGCTTTCTTT CASSLDQVNTEAFF
TRBJ1-1 TRBV19 NA NA TGTGCCAGTAGTATCCCTCCCGGGATGAACACTGAAGCTTTCTTT CASSIPPGMNTEAFF
TRBJ2-3 TRBV7-9 TRBD2 NA TGTGCCAGCAGCTTAGGTACTAGCGGGGGCACAGATACGCAGTATTTT CASSLGTSGGTDTQYF
TRBJ2-5 TRBV7-2 NA NA TGTGCCAGCAGCTCGACAGTAGCCCAAGAGACCCAGTACTTC CASSSTVAQETQYF
TRBJ2-1 TRBV14 TRBD1 few TGTGCCAGCAGCCACGTCCCGGGACAGAGAAACAATGAGCAGTTCTTC CASSHVPGQRNNEQFF
TRBJ1-1 TRBV30 TRBD1 NA TGTGCCGGAGACAGGGGGCTAGCTGAAGCTTTCTTT CAGDRGLAEAFF
TRBJ1-1 TRBV18 TRBD1 NA TGTGCCAGCTCACCGGACAGGGGGGTAACAGCTTTCTTT CASSPDRGVTAFF
TRBJ1-6 TRBV30 NA NA TGTGCCTGGAGGATTAATAATTCACCCCTCCACTTT CAWRINNSPLHF
TRBJ1-6 TRBV3-1/TRBV3-2 NA once TGTGCCAGCAGCTTAGGCAGGGGCAATTCACCCCTCCACTTT CASSLGRGNSPLHF
TRBJ2-7 TRBV27 TRBD2 NA TGTGCCAGCAGCCCCTTAGGCGGGAGGATGTACGAGCAGTACTTC CASSPLGGRMYEQYF
TRBJ2-1 TRBV2 TRBD1 NA TGTGCCAGCACCTCACAGGGGGCGGGCTACAATGAGCAGTTCTTC CASTSQGAGYNEQFF
TRBJ1-3 TRBV24-1 TRBD1 NA TGTGCCACCAGTGGTTGGGTACAGGGGACTGGAAACACCATATATTTT CATSGWVQGTGNTIYF
TRBJ1-2 TRBV29-1 NA NA TGCAGCGTTGTCAGCGGGACCATCTATGGCTACACCTTC CSVVSGTIYGYTF
TRBJ1-5 TRBV11-2 TRBD1 NA TGTGCCAGCAGCTTCGGACAGGGCGGGCAGCCCCAGCATTTT CASSFGQGGQPQHF
TRBJ2-7 TRBV7-3 NA NA TGTGCCAGCAGCTTGGGCCCGCGAGGGGAGCAGTACTTC CASSLGPRGEQYF
TRBJ1-5 TRBV3-1/TRBV3-2 NA NA TGTGCCAGCAGCCAAGAAGTGGGGTTGAATCAGCCCCAGCATTTT CASSQEVGLNQPQHF
TRBJ1-5 TRBV20-1 NA NA TGCAGTGCTAGTTCAGGTGTGGGCAATCAGCCCCAGCATTTT CSASSGVGNQPQHF
TRBJ1-5 TRBV20-1 TRBD1 once TGCAGTGCTAGTCTCCCAGGGACAGTAGAACAGCCCCAGCATTTT CSASLPGTVEQPQHF
TRBJ1-2 TRBV6-5 TRBD1 NA TGTGCCAGCAGTTACCCAAACCCCAGGGGGAGTAAAGGCTACACCTTC CASSYPNPRGSKGYTF
TRBJ2-7 TRBV28 TRBD1 NA TGTGCCAGCAGTCAGGACAGGACGATGCCAATATCCTACGAGCAGTACTTC CASSQDRTMPISYEQYF
TRBJ1-1 TRBV6-5 NA NA TGTGCCAGCATTGGGGAGATGAACACTGAAGCTTTCTTT CASIGEMNTEAFF
TRBJ2-3 TRBV7-9 NA NA TGTGCCACGAGGTCGGCAGGCACAGATACGCAGTATTTT CATRSAGTDTQYF